This T cell receptor beta chain emerged from a study of blood T cell repertoires in COVID-19. Across the whole study: Some COVID-19 samples were acute and others convalescent; all came from the United States, Italy and Spain. Nucleic acid was either cDNA or gDNA, and it came from T cells, B-cell-depleted T cells, or PBMCs.

Under the authors' procedure: Estimation of nucleated cell counts was performed using reference gene primer amplification. Profiling relied on immunoSEQ multiplex PCR, and the TCRdb table lists in-frame clones only, not all of them. V and J calls and clone size are given by that table; D and trimming were obtained from the DNA. The repertoire holds fewer than 30,000 clones, with roughly 90% as singletons. From germline, CDR1 is SEHNR and CDR2 FQNEAQ (reference sequence). The CDR3 consists of 17 residues. V dropped 5 bases and J dropped 0; count of bases not matched to a gene: 11. The specimen was peripheral blood. This clonotype was obtained from a human donor with active COVID-19. The donor label of this sample is uncertain. The genes are TRBV7-9 and TRBJ2-7; 9 bases are a match to TRBD2. The CDR3: CASSTASGGPSSYEQYF. CDR3 sequence (DNA): TGTGCCAGCAGCACGGCAAGCGGGGGGCCAAGCTCCTACGAGCAGTACTTC.